This note documents a single T cell receptor beta chain sequence. Its antigen is unknown. The input lacks base qualities; no much larger clone sits a single base away. This specimen belongs to a study of OX40 agonist ivuxolimab in advanced cancers. Background for the entire study: Ivuxolimab was a fully human IgG2 agonistic monoclonal antibody targeting the costimulatory receptor OX40 (CD134). Three dose-escalation patients achieved partial responses, one with hepatocellular carcinoma and two with cutaneous melanoma. Of the approximately 54 dose-escalation patients, hepatocellular carcinoma was present in about 20, melanoma in approximately 15, renal cell carcinoma in 9 and head and neck cancer in 9. The paper describes the monotherapy dose-escalation part (N of about 47 patients) of the phase I trial of ivuxolimab. Intravenous ivuxolimab was administered to patients every 2 weeks at six dose levels: 0.01, 0.1, 0.3, 1.5, 3 and 10 mg/kg. The point of sequencing TCRbeta in the periphery was to test whether ivuxolimab changed TCR sequence diversity and drove clonal T-cell expansion. Patients were allowed to have had prior anti-PD-1, anti-PD-L1 or anti-CTLA-4 therapy, and approximately 40% of the dose-escalation patients had been treated with checkpoint inhibitors. In the dose-escalation cohort, 75% to 90% of patients were male, and the mean age was approximately 60 years with a range of about 20 to 80. On the study overall, not on this receptor specifically: After ivuxolimab, expanded clones were on average more numerous among CD8+ T cells than among CD4+ T cells. In the 0.1-3.0 mg/kg groups, partial responders had among the lowest normalized peripheral clonal expansion, particularly in CD8+ T cells. The antigen specificity of the clonally expanded peripheral T cells was not determined. At doses of 0.1 to 3.0 mg/kg, clonal expansion of both CD4+ and CD8+ blood T cells was observed from baseline to week 6. Low levels of normalized T-cell clonal expansion were also seen in some patients who did not respond.

Patients with a history of autoimmune disease or receiving systemic immunosuppression were excluded from the trial. Peripheral blood for TCR sequencing was collected from all dose cohorts at baseline, on cycle 4 day 1, and on cycle 7 day 1. The samples were drawn from a first-in-human, open-label, multicenter phase I dose-escalation trial of ivuxolimab. Adults with locally advanced or metastatic head and neck squamous cell, hepatocellular, melanoma or renal cell carcinoma were enrolled in the trial. Before TCR sequencing, CD4+ T cells and CD8+ T cells were sorted from peripheral blood as separate populations. Counted from cysteine to phenylalanine, this CDR3 has 14 amino acids. Of all the DNA, just the CDR3 is kept, 42 bases in frame from base 1. V is trimmed back by 3 bases and J by 5 bases, and the junction contains 4 bases that no gene match accounts for. Via the germline V gene, CDR1 is MDHEN and CDR2 SYDVKM.

Genomic DNA was extracted from sorted cells for sequencing of the TCRbeta CDR3 region. The immunoSEQ Assay was used to sequence the TCRbeta CDR3 regions. TCRdb took over this immuneACCESS table, retaining in-frame rearrangements with V and J assigned. Such tables are incomplete; in checked studies, under half of the missing clones stem from an unresolved V gene, and the remainder is unexplained. Present in this sample are around 94,000 clones, around 91% of which were seen just once. The leading ten clones occupy over 0.7% of the sample. The sample consisted of CD4+ or CD8+ T cells sorted from blood, taken in a trial of the OX40 agonist ivuxolimab. The chain is assembled from TRBV28 and TRBJ1-5; 7 of the junction bases match TRBD1. The sequence derives from an adult with an advanced solid tumor such as melanoma, head and neck, liver or kidney cancer. The CDR3 sequence is CASSLTGLDQPQHF. The base sequence is TGTGCCAGCAGTTTGACAGGGCTGGATCAGCCCCAGCATTTT.